This T cell receptor (beta chain) is drawn from a study of shared clonotypes between healthy human individuals. This table comes from immunoSEQ multiplex PCR, and its TCRdb copy is limited to in-frame clones, with some not included. The data show 950,000 to 1,300,000 clones, about 75% seen once. Trimming pared 4 bases from V and 0 bases from J, leaving 18 bases between. Germline assignment: CDR1 ENHRY and CDR2 SYGVKD. The CDR3 runs 17 residues. Sequenced sample: memory CD4+ T cells sorted from blood. The subset is: CD45RA-negative fraction. The sequence was obtained from a man in his late teens or twenties in good health. This sequence joins TRBV10-3 and TRBJ1-2, with TRBD1 as a possible D gene (5 bases). CDR3 in DNA: TGTGCCATCAGTGGAACTGGGACGGATTTTACTAACTATGGCTACACCTTC. Translated, it gives CAISGTGTDFTNYGYTF.